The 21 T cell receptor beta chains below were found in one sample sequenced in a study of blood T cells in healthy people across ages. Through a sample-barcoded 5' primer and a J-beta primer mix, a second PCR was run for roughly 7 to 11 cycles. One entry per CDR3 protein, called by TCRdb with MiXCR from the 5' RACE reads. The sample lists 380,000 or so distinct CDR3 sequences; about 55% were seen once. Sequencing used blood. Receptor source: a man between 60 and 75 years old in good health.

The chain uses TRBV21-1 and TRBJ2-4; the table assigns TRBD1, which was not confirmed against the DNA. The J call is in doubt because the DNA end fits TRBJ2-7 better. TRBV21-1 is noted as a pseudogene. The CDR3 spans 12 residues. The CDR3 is CASSEVGAEQYF. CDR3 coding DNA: TGTGCCAGCAGCGAAGTAGGGGCCGAGCAGTACTTC.

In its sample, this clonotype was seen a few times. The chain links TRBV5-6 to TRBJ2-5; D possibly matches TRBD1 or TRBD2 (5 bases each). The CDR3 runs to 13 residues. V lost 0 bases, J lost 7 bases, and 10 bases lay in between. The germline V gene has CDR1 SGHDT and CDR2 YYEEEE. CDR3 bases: TGTGCCAGCAGCTTGGTCCGTGGGGGGACCCAGTACTTC. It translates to CASSLVRGGTQYF.

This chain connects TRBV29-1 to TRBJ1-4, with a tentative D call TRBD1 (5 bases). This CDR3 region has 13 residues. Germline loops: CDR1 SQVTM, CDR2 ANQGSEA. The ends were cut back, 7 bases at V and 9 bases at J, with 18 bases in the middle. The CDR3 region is CSAEGDERKKLFF. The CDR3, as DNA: TGCAGCGCCGAAGGGGACGAGCGTAAAAAACTGTTTTTT.

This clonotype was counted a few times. CDR3 in DNA: TGCAGCGTCAGAGAGGGAAACTATGGCTACACCTTC. It codes for CSVREGNYGYTF. The J gene is TRBJ1-2, the V gene TRBV29-1, with D uncertain. The germline gives CDR1 SQVTM, CDR2 ANQGSEA. The length of the CDR3 is 12 residues. The V gene lost 6 bases and the J gene lost 2 bases, with 10 bases spanning the gap.

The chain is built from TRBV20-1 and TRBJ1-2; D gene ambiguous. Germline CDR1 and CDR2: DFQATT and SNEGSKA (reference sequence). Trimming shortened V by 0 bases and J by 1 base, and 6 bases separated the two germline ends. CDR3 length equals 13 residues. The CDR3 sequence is CSARDYLNYGYTF. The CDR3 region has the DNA TGCAGTGCTAGAGATTACCTTAACTATGGCTACACCTTC.

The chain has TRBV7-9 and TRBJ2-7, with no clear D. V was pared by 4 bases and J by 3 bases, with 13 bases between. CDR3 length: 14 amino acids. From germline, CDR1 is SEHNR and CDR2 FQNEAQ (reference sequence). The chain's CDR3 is CASSSPPRIYEQYF. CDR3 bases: TGTGCCAGCAGCTCCCCCCCTAGGATCTACGAGCAGTACTTC.

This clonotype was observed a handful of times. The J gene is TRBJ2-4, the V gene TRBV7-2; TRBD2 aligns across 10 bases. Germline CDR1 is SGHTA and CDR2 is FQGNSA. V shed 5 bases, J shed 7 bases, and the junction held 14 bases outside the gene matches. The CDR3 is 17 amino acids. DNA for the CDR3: TGTGCCAGCAGCCAACAGGGGCTCATAGCGGGAGGCAACATTCAGTACTTC. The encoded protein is CASSQQGLIAGGNIQYF.

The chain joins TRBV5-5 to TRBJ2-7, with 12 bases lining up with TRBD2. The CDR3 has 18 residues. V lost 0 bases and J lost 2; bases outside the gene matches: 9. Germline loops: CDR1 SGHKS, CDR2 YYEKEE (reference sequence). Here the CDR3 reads CASSLAASGRAGTYEQYF. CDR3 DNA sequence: TGTGCCAGCAGCTTGGCGGCTAGCGGGAGGGCCGGGACCTACGAGCAGTACTTC. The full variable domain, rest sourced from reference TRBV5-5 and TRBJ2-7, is DAGVTQSPTHLIKTRGQQVTLRCSPISGHKSVSWYQQVLGQGPQFIFQYYEKEERGRGNFPDRFSARQFPNYSSELNVNALLLGDSALYLCASSLAASGRAGTYEQYFGPGTRLTVT.

DNA for the CDR3: TGTGCCTGGAGCCGAGGCACTGAAGCTTTCTTT. Amino acid sequence: CAWSRGTEAFF. The V and J genes are TRBV30 and TRBJ1-1; D is unresolved. This CDR3 contains 11 residues. The germline V gene encodes CDR1 GTSNPN and CDR2 SVGIG (reference sequence). The ends were cut back, 3 bases at V and 4 bases at J, with 6 bases in the middle.

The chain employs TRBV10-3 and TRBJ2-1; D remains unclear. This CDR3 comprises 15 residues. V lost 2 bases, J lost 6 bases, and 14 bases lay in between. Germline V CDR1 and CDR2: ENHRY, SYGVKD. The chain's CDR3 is CAISEKSGQSNEQFF. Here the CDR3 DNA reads TGTGCCATCAGTGAGAAATCTGGGCAGTCCAATGAGCAGTTCTTC.

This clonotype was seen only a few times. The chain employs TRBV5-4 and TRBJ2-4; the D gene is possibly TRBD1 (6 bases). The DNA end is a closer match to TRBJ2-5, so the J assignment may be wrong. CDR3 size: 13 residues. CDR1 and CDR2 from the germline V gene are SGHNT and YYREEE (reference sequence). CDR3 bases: TGTGCCAGCAGCGATCAGGGGCGAGAGACCCAGTACTTC. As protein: CASSDQGRETQYF.

The CDR3 DNA sequence: TGTGCCAGCAGCTATACCGGGGACTCAAACCCTGAAGCTTTCTTT. It translates to CASSYTGDSNPEAFF. The J gene is TRBJ1-1, the V gene TRBV7-9; D perhaps matches TRBD1 (5 bases). CDR3 length equals 15 residues. V lost 4 bases and J lost 6, with 18 bases in between. Germline V gene sequence: CDR1 SEHNR, CDR2 FQNEAQ (reference sequence).

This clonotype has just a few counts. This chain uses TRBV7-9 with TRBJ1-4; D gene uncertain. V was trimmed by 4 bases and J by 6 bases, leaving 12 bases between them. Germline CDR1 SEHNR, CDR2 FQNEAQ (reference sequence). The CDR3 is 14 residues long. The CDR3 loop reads CASSYDLSDEKLFF. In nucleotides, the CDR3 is TGTGCCAGCAGCTACGACCTAAGTGATGAAAAACTGTTTTTT.

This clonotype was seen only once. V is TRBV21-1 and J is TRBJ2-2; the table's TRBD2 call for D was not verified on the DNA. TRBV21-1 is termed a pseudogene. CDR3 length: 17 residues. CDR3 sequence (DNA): TGTGCCAGCAGCAAACCTGAAGCGGACGCGAACACCGGGGAGCTGTTTTTT. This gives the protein CASSKPEADANTGELFF.

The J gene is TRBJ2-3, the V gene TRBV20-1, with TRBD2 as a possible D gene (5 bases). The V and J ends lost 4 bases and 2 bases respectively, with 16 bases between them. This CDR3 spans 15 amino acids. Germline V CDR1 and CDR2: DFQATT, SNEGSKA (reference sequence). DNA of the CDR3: TGCAGTGCTATCCGTGGTGAGCGGTTCACAGATACGCAGTATTTT. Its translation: CSAIRGERFTDTQYF.

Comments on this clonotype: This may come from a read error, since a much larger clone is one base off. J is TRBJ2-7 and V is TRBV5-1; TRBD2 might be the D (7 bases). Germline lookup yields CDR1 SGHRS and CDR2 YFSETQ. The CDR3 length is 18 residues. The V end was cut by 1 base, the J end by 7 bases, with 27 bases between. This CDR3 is CASSLRTRAGATRDEQYF. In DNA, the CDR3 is TGCGCCAGCAGCTTGCGGACGAGGGCGGGGGCAACTCGGGATGAGCAGTACTTC.

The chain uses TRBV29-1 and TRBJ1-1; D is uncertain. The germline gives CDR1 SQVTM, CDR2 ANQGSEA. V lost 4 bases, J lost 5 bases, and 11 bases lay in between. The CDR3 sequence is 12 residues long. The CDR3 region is CSVGLGGTEAFF. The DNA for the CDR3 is TGCAGCGTTGGGCTGGGCGGGACTGAAGCTTTCTTT.

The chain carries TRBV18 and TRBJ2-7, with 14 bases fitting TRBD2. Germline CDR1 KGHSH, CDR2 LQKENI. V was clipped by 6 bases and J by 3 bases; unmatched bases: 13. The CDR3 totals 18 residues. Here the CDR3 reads CASSPSDRGLAGVYEQYF. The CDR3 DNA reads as TGTGCCAGCTCTCCGTCGGACAGGGGACTAGCGGGAGTCTACGAGCAGTACTTC.

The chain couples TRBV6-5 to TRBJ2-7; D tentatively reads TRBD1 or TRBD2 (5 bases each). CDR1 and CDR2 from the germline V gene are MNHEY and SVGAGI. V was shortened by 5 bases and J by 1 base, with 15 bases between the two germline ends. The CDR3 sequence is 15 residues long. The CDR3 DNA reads TGTGCCAGCAGTACGGGGACGCTCGTATCCTACGAGCAGTACTTC. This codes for CASSTGTLVSYEQYF.

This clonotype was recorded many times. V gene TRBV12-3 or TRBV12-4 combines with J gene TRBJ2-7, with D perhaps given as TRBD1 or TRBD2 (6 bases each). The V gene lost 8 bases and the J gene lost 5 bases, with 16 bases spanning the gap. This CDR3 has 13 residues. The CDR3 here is CASRTRGADEQYF. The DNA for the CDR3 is TGTGCCAGCCGGACGAGGGGGGCAGACGAGCAGTACTTC.

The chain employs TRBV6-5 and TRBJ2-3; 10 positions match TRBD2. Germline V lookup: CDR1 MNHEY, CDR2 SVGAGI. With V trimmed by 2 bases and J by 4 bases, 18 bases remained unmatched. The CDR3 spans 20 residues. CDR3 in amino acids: CASSYNGAPSGRGKSDTQYF. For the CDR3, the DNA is TGTGCCAGCAGTTACAACGGGGCTCCTAGCGGGAGAGGAAAATCAGATACGCAGTATTTT.